A selection of T cell receptor beta chains follows, all from one sample in a study of blood T cell repertoires in COVID-19. TCRdb's table, derived via immunoSEQ multiplex PCR, lists solely in-frame clones and lacks some. This table holds fewer than 500,000 clones, roughly 91% found once. The sequencing input was peripheral blood. All receptors derive from a woman aged 30 to 39 with acute or convalescent COVID-19. Both conserved end residues are part of each CDR3. D genes are given only for firm matches. Rows may omit the clone size; those that give it use once, few, many or a size class.

size	V	J	D	length	DNA	CDR3
NA	TRBV28	TRBJ1-5	NA	14	TGTGCCAGCAGTGAACAGTTTGGCCATCAGCCCCAGCATTTT	CASSEQFGHQPQHF
NA	TRBV5-6	TRBJ1-6	TRBD1	16	TGTGCCAGCAGCTTTGGACAGGGGGAGGTTAATTCACCCCTCCACTTT	CASSFGQGEVNSPLHF
NA	TRBV28	TRBJ1-2	NA	13	TGTGCCAGCAGTGTGACAAGTAACTATGGCTACACCTTC	CASSVTSNYGYTF
NA	TRBV27	TRBJ1-2	NA	15	TGTGCCAGCAGTTTAACCGGGGAGGGGAACTATGGCTACACCTTC	CASSLTGEGNYGYTF
once	TRBV6-5	TRBJ1-2	NA	11	TGTGCCAGCGGGGGGGCGCGGGGCTACACCTTC	CASGGARGYTF
NA	TRBV27	TRBJ2-1	TRBD2	14	TGTGCCAGCAGTTTCGGGACTACGCACAATGAGCAGTTCTTC	CASSFGTTHNEQFF
NA	TRBV6-6	TRBJ2-3	TRBD2	15	TGTGCCAGCAGTCCCTCCACTAGCGGTAGGGATACGCAGTATTTT	CASSPSTSGRDTQYF
once	TRBV27	TRBJ1-1	NA	14	TGTGCCAGCAGACCAGGGTTAGGGAACACTGAAGCTTTCTTT	CASRPGLGNTEAFF
NA	TRBV2	TRBJ1-5	TRBD1	13	TGTGCCAGCAGGGGGGGACAGGAGTCGCCCCAGCATTTT	CASRGGQESPQHF
few	TRBV6-5	TRBJ2-1	TRBD2	13	TGTGCCAGCAGTTACGATAGCGGGGAGGAGCAGTTCTTC	CASSYDSGEEQFF
NA	TRBV3-1/TRBV3-2	TRBJ1-1	NA	14	TGTGCCAGCAGCGATTATCAGGGTGGAACTGAAGCTTTCTTT	CASSDYQGGTEAFF
NA	TRBV3-1/TRBV3-2	TRBJ2-5	TRBD2	16	TGTGCCAGCAGCCAAGACCAGCGGGGGGGCGAAGAGACCCAGTACTTC	CASSQDQRGGEETQYF
few	TRBV5-4	TRBJ2-7	TRBD2	15	TGTGCCAGCAGCTTGGTCCTAGCGGGGTCCTACGAGCAGTACTTC	CASSLVLAGSYEQYF
NA	TRBV30	TRBJ2-2	NA	14	TGTGCCTGGAGTGTACTGGGAGCCACCGGGGAGCTGTTTTTT	CAWSVLGATGELFF
NA	TRBV11-2	TRBJ1-4	TRBD1	16	TGTGCCAGCAGCTTCGGGACAGGGAAATCTAATGAAAAACTGTTTTTT	CASSFGTGKSNEKLFF
NA	TRBV6-1	TRBJ2-3	TRBD2	16	TGTGCCAGCAGTGAACCGGGACTAGCGGCCGGGGATACGCAGTATTTT	CASSEPGLAAGDTQYF
NA	TRBV5-4	TRBJ2-5	NA	15	TGTGCCAGCAGCGCACGGGGTGGGGGGAAAGAGACCCAGTACTTC	CASSARGGGKETQYF
NA	TRBV6-6	TRBJ2-7	NA	14	TGTGCCAGCAGTTACGATCAGGGGACGGTCGAGCAGTACTTC	CASSYDQGTVEQYF
NA	TRBV7-9	TRBJ2-1	TRBD1	15	TGTGCCAGCAGCCCGGGGACAGCCGATTACAATGAGCAGTTCTTC	CASSPGTADYNEQFF
NA	TRBV18	TRBJ1-4	NA	13	TGTGCCAGCTCACCGGGACATGGTGAAAAACTGTTTTTT	CASSPGHGEKLFF
NA	TRBV3-1/TRBV3-2	TRBJ1-2	TRBD1	14	TGTGCCAGCAGCCAAGTTGAGACAGGGAAAGGCTACACCTTC	CASSQVETGKGYTF
NA	TRBV13	TRBJ1-1	NA	13	TGTGCCAGCAGCTTTCCCCCTCGTACTGAAGCTTTCTTT	CASSFPPRTEAFF
NA	TRBV18	TRBJ2-3	NA	15	TGTGCCAGCTCCTCCTCCAGGGGGGGCACAGATACGCAGTATTTT	CASSSSRGGTDTQYF
NA	TRBV6-4	TRBJ1-6	NA	16	TGTGCCAGCAGTGACTACCAACACAGCTATAATTCACCCCTCCACTTT	CASSDYQHSYNSPLHF
NA	TRBV3-1/TRBV3-2	TRBJ2-5	TRBD2	15	TGTGCCAGCAGCCACCAGACTAGCGGGCTGGAGACCCAGTACTTC	CASSHQTSGLETQYF
NA	TRBV5-1	TRBJ2-5	TRBD2	15	TGCGCCAGCAGCATCGGACTAGCGGTAGGGGAGACCCAGTACTTC	CASSIGLAVGETQYF
once	TRBV4-1	TRBJ1-4	TRBD1	16	TGCGCCAGCAGCCAGCCCGGGACAGGGTCTCCTGAAAAACTGTTTTTT	CASSQPGTGSPEKLFF
NA	TRBV29-1	TRBJ2-1	TRBD2	13	TGCAGCTCTGGGACTAGAATGGGCAATGAGCAGTTCTTC	CSSGTRMGNEQFF